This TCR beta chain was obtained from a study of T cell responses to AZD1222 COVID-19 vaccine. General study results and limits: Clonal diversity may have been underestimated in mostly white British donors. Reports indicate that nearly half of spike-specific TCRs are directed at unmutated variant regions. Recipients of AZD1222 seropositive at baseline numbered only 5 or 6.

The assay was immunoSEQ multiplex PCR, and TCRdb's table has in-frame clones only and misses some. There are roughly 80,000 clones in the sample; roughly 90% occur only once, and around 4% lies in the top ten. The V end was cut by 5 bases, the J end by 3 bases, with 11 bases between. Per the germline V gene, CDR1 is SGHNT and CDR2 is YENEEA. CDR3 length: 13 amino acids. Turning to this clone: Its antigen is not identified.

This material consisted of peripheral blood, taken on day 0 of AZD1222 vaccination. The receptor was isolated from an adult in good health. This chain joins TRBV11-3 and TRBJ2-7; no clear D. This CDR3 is CASSKSDGYEQYF. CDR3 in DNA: TGTGCCAGCAGCAAATCGGACGGCTACGAGCAGTACTTC.